This TCR beta chain was profiled in a study of patients and donors after allogeneic stem cell transplantation. TCRdb re-called the RT-PCR reads with MiXCR, one entry per CDR3 protein. The sample has about 960,000 distinct CDR3 sequences; about a sixth are singletons. The CDR3 extends over 16 amino acids. Material for sequencing was blood, either unsorted or a sorted T cell fraction (not recorded which). The chain carries TRBV21-1 and TRBJ2-5; TRBD1, as called in the table, went unchecked against the DNA. TRBV21-1 is labeled a pseudogene. This clonotype was sampled from a human donor who was either an allogeneic HSCT recipient or a stem cell or donor lymphocyte infusion donor (not recorded which). It is not recorded whose cells these are; they may come from a transplant donor. The CDR3 reads CASSEPTGAPQETQYF. As DNA, the CDR3 is TGTGCCAGCAGCGAACCGACAGGGGCCCCCCAAGAGACCCAGTACTTC.